This TCR beta chain comes out of a study of T cells after yellow fever vaccination. Study-wide context: SMART-Seq v4 Ultra Low Input served to prepare low-cell-number fractions.

The CDR3 is made up of 14 amino acids. V lost 0 bases and J 7 bases, leaving 9 bases between the germline ends. Germline V gene sequence: CDR1 SGHVS, CDR2 FQNEAQ. This clonotype was found many times. Each CDR3 protein gets one entry after TCRdb re-called the 5' RACE reads with MiXCR. The sample yields a few hundred thousand distinct CDR3 sequences, around 4% seen once. Here the sequenced sample was PBMCs, taken on the day of the yellow fever booster vaccination. The gene calls are TRBV7-8 and TRBJ2-2, with D perhaps being TRBD1 or TRBD2 (5 bases each). This clonotype was obtained from a man aged 18 to 29 who received the YFV17D yellow fever vaccine. CDR3 DNA sequence: TGTGCCAGCAGCTTAGCGGGGGAAGGCGGGGAGCTGTTTTTT. Its translation: CASSLAGEGGELFF.